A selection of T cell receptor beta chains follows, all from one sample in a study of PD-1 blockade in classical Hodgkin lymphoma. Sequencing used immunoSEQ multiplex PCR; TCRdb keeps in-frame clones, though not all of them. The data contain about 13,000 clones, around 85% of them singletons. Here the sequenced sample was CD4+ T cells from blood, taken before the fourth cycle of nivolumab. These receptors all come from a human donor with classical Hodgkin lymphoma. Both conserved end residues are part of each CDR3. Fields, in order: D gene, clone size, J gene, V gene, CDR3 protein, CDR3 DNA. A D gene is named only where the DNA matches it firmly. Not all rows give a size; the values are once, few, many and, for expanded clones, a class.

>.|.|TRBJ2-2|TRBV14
CASRSRGGELFF
TGTGCCAGCAGATCCAGGGGAGGGGAGCTGTTTTTT
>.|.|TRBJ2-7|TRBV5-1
CASSLSGSEQYF
TGCGCCAGCAGCTTGTCCGGGTCCGAGCAGTACTTC
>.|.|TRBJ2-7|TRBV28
CASSLWAATYEQYF
TGTGCCAGCAGTTTATGGGCAGCAACCTACGAGCAGTACTTC
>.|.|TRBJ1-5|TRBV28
CASSPPQGSWGQPQHF
TGTGCCAGCAGTCCCCCCCAGGGAAGCTGGGGTCAGCCCCAGCATTTT
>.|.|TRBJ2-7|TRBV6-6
CASRSSGTNEQYF
TGTGCCAGCAGATCCTCCGGGACAAATGAGCAGTACTTC
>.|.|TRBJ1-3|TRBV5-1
CASSLEGSGNTIYF
TGCGCCAGCAGCTTGGAAGGTTCTGGAAACACCATATATTTT
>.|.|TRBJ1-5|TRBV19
CASSIRSLNQPQHF
TGTGCCAGTAGTATTCGGAGCCTAAATCAGCCCCAGCATTTT
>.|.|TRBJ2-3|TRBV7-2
CASSLGVTQPDTQYF
TGTGCCAGCAGCTTAGGGGTCACACAACCGGATACGCAGTATTTT
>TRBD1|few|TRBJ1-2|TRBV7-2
CASSLGGTGGHGYTF
TGTGCCAGCAGCTTAGGCGGGACAGGGGGTCATGGCTACACCTTC
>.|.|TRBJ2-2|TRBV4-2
CASSQEPATGELFF
TGTGCCAGCAGCCAAGAACCGGCCACCGGGGAGCTGTTTTTT
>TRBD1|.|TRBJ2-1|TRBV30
CAWVLRDRGRDEQFF
TGTGCCTGGGTTCTCAGGGACAGGGGCCGAGATGAGCAGTTCTTC
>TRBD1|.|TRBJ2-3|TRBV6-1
CASSAYRGSTDTQYF
TGTGCCAGCAGTGCCTACAGGGGTTCCACAGATACGCAGTATTTT